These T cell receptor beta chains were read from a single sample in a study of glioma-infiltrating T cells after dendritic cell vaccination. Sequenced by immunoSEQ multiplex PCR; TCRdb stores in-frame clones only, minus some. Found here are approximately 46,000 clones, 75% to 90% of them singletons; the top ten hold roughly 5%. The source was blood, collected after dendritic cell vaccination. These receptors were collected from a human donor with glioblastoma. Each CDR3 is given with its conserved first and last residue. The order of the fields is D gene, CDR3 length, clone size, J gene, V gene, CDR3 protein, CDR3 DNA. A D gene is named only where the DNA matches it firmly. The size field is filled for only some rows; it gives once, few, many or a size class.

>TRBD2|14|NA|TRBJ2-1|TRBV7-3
CASSLGLVFDEQFF
TGTGCCAGCAGCTTGGGACTAGTCTTCGATGAGCAGTTCTTC
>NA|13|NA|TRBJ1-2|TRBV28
CASSLGHNYGYTF
TGTGCCAGCAGTTTGGGACACAACTATGGCTACACCTTC
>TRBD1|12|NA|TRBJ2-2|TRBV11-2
CASRLGGKELFF
TGTGCCAGCAGGTTAGGGGGCAAGGAGCTGTTTTTT
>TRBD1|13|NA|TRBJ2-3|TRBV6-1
CASTRGRSDTQYF
TGTGCCAGCACCAGGGGGCGCTCTGATACGCAGTATTTT
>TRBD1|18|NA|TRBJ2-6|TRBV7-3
CASSLTAGGGSGANVLTF
TGTGCCAGCAGCTTAACGGCAGGGGGCGGCTCTGGGGCCAACGTCCTGACTTTC
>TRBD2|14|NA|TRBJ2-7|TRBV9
CASSTSGTGGEQYF
TGTGCCAGCAGCACAAGCGGGACGGGCGGCGAGCAGTACTTC
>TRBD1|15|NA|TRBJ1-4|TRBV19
CASSTRDRFNEKLFF
TGTGCCAGTAGTACCCGGGACAGGTTCAATGAAAAACTGTTTTTT
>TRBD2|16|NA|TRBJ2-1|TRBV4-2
CASSQELAVSYNEQFF
TGTGCCAGCAGCCAGGAACTAGCGGTATCTTACAATGAGCAGTTCTTC
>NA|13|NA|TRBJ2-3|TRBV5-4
CASSFEAADTQYF
TGTGCCAGCAGCTTTGAAGCGGCAGATACGCAGTATTTT
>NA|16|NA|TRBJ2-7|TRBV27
CASSHKLGYRVYEQYF
TGTGCCAGCAGTCACAAATTGGGTTACAGGGTCTACGAGCAGTACTTC
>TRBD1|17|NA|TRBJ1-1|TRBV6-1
CASSGQGASVWLGEAFF
TGTGCCAGCAGTGGACAGGGGGCTAGTGTGTGGCTGGGTGAAGCTTTCTTT
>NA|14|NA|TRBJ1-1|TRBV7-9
CASSLGRGQWSAFF
TGTGCCAGCAGCTTAGGGAGAGGACAGTGGTCGGCTTTCTTT
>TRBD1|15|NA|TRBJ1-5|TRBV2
CASTGQGTSNQPQHF
TGTGCCAGCACCGGACAGGGAACAAGCAATCAGCCCCAGCATTTT
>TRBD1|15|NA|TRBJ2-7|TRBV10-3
CAISGTGGRSYEQYF
TGTGCCATCAGCGGAACAGGGGGAAGATCCTACGAGCAGTACTTC
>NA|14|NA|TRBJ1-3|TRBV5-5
CASSLAGIGNTIYF
TGTGCCAGCAGCTTGGCCGGGATAGGAAACACCATATATTTT
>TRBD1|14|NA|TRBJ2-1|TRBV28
CASSKGQGWGEQFF
TGTGCCAGCAGCAAGGGACAGGGGTGGGGTGAGCAGTTCTTC
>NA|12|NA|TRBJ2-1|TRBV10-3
CAIRTAKGEQFF
TGTGCCATCAGGACTGCAAAAGGTGAGCAGTTCTTC
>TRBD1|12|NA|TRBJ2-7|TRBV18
CASSYQGAKSNF
TGTGCCAGCTCTTATCAGGGGGCGAAATCGAACTTC
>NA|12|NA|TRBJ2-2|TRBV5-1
CASSGGSGELFF
TGCGCCAGCAGCGGGGGGTCCGGGGAGCTGTTTTTT
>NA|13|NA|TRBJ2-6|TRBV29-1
CSVLSSGANVLTF
TGCAGCGTTTTGAGCTCTGGGGCCAACGTCCTGACTTTC
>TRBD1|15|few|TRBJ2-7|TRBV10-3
CAISDSQGFPYEQYF
TGTGCCATCAGTGACTCACAGGGGTTTCCCTACGAGCAGTACTTC
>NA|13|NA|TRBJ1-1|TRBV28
CASSLSRQREAFF
TGTGCCAGCAGTTTATCCAGGCAGAGAGAAGCTTTCTTT
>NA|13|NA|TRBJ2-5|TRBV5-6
CASSLASPATQYF
TGTGCCAGCAGCTTGGCTAGCCCCGCGACCCAGTACTTC
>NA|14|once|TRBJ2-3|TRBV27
CASGRASATDTQYF
TGTGCCAGCGGCAGGGCTAGCGCCACAGATACGCAGTATTTT
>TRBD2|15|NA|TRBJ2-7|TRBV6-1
CASSIFLAADYEQYF
TGTGCCAGCAGTATATTCCTAGCGGCAGACTACGAGCAGTACTTC
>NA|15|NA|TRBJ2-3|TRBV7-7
CASSLSGRVTDTQYF
TGTGCTAGCAGCCTTAGCGGACGGGTCACAGATACGCAGTATTTT
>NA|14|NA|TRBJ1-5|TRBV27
CASSLRMYNQPQHF
TGTGCCAGCAGTCTACGAATGTACAATCAGCCCCAGCATTTT
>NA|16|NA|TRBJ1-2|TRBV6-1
CASSEEGYLLNYGYTF
TGTGCCAGCAGTGAAGAGGGGTACCTACTTAACTATGGCTACACCTTC
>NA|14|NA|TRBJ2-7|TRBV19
CASSILVRGYEQYF
TGTGCCAGTAGTATACTGGTCAGGGGCTACGAGCAGTACTTC
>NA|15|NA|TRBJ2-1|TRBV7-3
CASSPVASYLNEQFF
TGTGCCAGCAGCCCTGTGGCTAGCTATCTCAATGAGCAGTTCTTC
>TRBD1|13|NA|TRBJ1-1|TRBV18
CASSGTVNTEAFF
TGTGCCAGCTCAGGGACAGTGAACACTGAAGCTTTCTTT
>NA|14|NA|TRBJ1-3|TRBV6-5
CASTPAGGIGTIYF
TGTGCCAGCACCCCCGCGGGGGGAATTGGCACCATATATTTT
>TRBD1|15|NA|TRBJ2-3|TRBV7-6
CASSDRDSHTDTQYF
TGTGCCAGCAGCGACCGGGACAGCCACACAGATACGCAGTATTTT
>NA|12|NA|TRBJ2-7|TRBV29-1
CSVTRSSYEQYF
TGCAGCGTGACTAGAAGCTCCTACGAGCAGTACTTC
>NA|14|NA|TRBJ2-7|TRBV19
CASSIRGGYYEQYF
TGTGCCAGTAGTATCAGGGGTGGCTACTACGAGCAGTACTTC
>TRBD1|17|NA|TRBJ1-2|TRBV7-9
CASSLGDGTATVYGYTF
TGTGCCAGCAGCTTAGGTGATGGGACAGCGACCGTTTATGGCTACACCTTC
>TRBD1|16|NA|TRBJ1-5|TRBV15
CATSGRQGVGNQPQHF
TGTGCCACCAGCGGACGACAGGGGGTTGGTAATCAGCCCCAGCATTTT
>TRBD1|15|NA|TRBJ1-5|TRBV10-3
CAIRKTGGLDQPQHF
TGTGCCATCCGTAAAACAGGGGGCTTAGATCAGCCCCAGCATTTT
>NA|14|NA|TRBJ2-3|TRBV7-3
CASGMDSTTGRQYF
TGTGCCAGCGGGATGGACAGTACCACAGGAAGGCAGTATTTT
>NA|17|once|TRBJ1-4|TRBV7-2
CASSLGHSGTPNEKLFF
TGTGCCAGCAGCTTAGGCCACTCCGGGACACCTAATGAAAAACTGTTTTTT
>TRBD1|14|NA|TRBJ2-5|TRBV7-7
CASSLSRGQETQYF
TGTGCTAGCAGCTTAAGCAGGGGGCAAGAGACCCAGTACTTC
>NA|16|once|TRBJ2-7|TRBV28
CASTTGGALASYEQYF
TGTGCCAGCACCACCGGTGGGGCGTTGGCCTCCTACGAGCAGTACTTC
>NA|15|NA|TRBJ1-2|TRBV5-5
CASSYWGEAYTGYTF
TGTGCCAGCAGTTATTGGGGGGAGGCATATACTGGCTACACCTTC
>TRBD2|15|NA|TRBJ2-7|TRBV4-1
CASSIRGGSSYEQYF
TGCGCCAGCAGCATCCGGGGGGGGAGCTCCTACGAGCAGTACTTC
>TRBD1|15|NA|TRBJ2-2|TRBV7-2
CASTLDRISTGELFF
TGTGCCAGCACCCTGGACAGGATATCCACCGGGGAGCTGTTTTTT